What follows are 29 T cell receptor beta chains derived from one specimen sequenced in a study of cytomegalovirus exposure and HLA in healthy donors. The PCR was carried out with 60 Vbeta primers and 13 Jbeta primers. Sequenced by immunoSEQ multiplex PCR; TCRdb stores in-frame clones only, minus some. The sample has roughly 54,000 clones; about 70% are singletons. The sequencing input was PBMCs. All receptors come from a woman aged 55-69 years in good health and CMV-seropositive.

The rearrangement links TRBV5-1 to TRBJ1-6, with 7 nucleotides matching TRBD1. Germline values: CDR1 SGHRS, CDR2 YFSETQ. The V gene end was trimmed by 7 bases and the J gene end by 5 bases; junction bases not matched to a gene: 3. This CDR3 region has 13 residues. The CDR3 loop reads CASSGTDNSPLHF. The CDR3 DNA is TGCGCCAGCTCCGGGACAGATAATTCACCCCTCCACTTT.

This clone has only a few counts. The rearrangement links TRBV12-5 to TRBJ2-1, with D possibly being TRBD2 (5 bases). Deletions cut 2 bases from V and 6 bases from J, with 14 bases between. Germline V gives CDR1 LGHNT, CDR2 FRNRAP. This CDR3 has 15 amino acids. DNA of the CDR3: TGTGCTAGTGGTTTGCTGACCGGACTGGGCAATGAGCAGTTCTTC. It translates to CASGLLTGLGNEQFF. The full variable domain, rest sourced from reference TRBV12-5 and TRBJ2-1, is DARVTQTPRHKVTEMGQEVTMRCQPILGHNTVFWYRQTMMQGLELLAYFRNRAPLDDSGMPKDRFSAEMPDATLATLKIQPSEPRDSAVYFCASGLLTGLGNEQFFGPGTRLTVL.

This clone appeared a single time. The rearrangement uses TRBV5-4 and TRBJ2-7; TRBD2 matches at 12 bases. This CDR3 has 15 amino acids. The junction had 4 bases not matched to a gene; V was cut back by 4 bases and J by 2 bases. The germline gives CDR1 SGHNT, CDR2 YYREEE (reference sequence). The CDR3 sequence: CASSAGLAGTYEQYF. The CDR3 nucleotides read TGTGCCAGCAGCGCCGGACTAGCGGGGACCTACGAGCAGTACTTC.

The chain couples TRBV9 to TRBJ2-1; D not resolved. Germline CDR1 reads SGDLS; CDR2 reads YYNGEE. V lost 0 bases and J lost 7, with 14 bases in between. The CDR3 covers 15 residues. The CDR3, as DNA: TGTGCCAGCAGCGTAGGAGGCTGGTCTACAAATGAGCAGTTCTTC. Amino acid sequence: CASSVGGWSTNEQFF.

This clone was seen more than once but under ten times. The genes are TRBV9 and TRBJ2-4, with a weak D call TRBD1 (7 bases). The CDR3 has 15 amino acids. Germline CDR1 SGDLS, CDR2 YYNGEE. V was cut by 3 bases and J by 0 bases, with 10 bases left in between. CDR3 amino acids: CASSGQGLAKNIQYF. CDR3 DNA: TGTGCCAGCAGCGGACAGGGACTAGCCAAAAACATTCAGTACTTC.

This clone has just a few counts. The rearrangement joins TRBV2 to TRBJ1-5; 9 nucleotides match TRBD1. V lost 7 bases to trimming and J lost 6 bases; unmatched junction nucleotides: 7. This CDR3 comprises 14 residues. Germline CDR1 is SNHLY and CDR2 is FYNNEI. CDR3 DNA: TGTGCCAGCACGGGACAGGGAGTAGGTCAGCCCCAGCATTTT. Translation: CASTGQGVGQPQHF.

The chain joins TRBV11-2 to TRBJ1-1, with D unresolved. CDR1 is SGHAT and CDR2 is FQNNGV in the germline V gene. Deletions cut 3 bases from V and 6 bases from J, with 17 bases between. This CDR3 contains 15 residues. CDR3 nucleotides: TGTGCCAGCAGCTTCGGCGGAGGGTCGACGGCTGAAGCTTTCTTT. It specifies CASSFGGGSTAEAFF. Full variable domain (rest looked up from reference TRBV11-2 and TRBJ1-1): EAGVAQSPRYKIIEKRQSVAFWCNPISGHATLYWYQQILGQGPKLLIQFQNNGVVDDSQLPKDRFSAERLKGVDSTLKIQPAKLEDSAVYLCASSFGGGSTAEAFFGQGTRLTVV.

The chain carries TRBV2 and TRBJ1-5; 9 positions agree with TRBD1. J gave up 7 bases and V 4 bases, and 5 bases lay outside the gene matches. From germline, CDR1 is SNHLY and CDR2 FYNNEI. The CDR3 sequence is 14 residues long. The CDR3 region is CASSGTGEGQPQHF. In nucleotides, the CDR3 is TGTGCCAGCAGTGGGACAGGGGAGGGACAGCCCCAGCATTTT.

This clone was counted a few times. V usage is TRBV7-8 and J usage is TRBJ2-7, with D possibly matching TRBD1 (6 bases). This CDR3 contains 15 residues. The germline CDR1 and CDR2 sequences are SGHVS and FQNEAQ. Trimming removed 6 bases from V and 4 bases from J, with 19 bases in between. DNA for the CDR3: TGTGCCAGCAGTGAGACAGTCGGTAGGGGGTACGAGCAGTACTTC. Protein product: CASSETVGRGYEQYF.

This chain joins TRBV2 and TRBJ2-3; 9 bases are a match to TRBD2. CDR3 length: 16 residues. V was clipped by 4 bases and J by 2 bases; unmatched bases: 7. CDR1 SNHLY and CDR2 FYNNEI come from the germline V gene. The CDR3 nucleotides read TGTGCCAGCAGTGGACCAAGCGGGGGGCCCACAGATACGCAGTATTTT. Its protein product is CASSGPSGGPTDTQYF. Combining the CDR3 with reference TRBV2 and TRBJ2-3 gives the whole variable domain EPEVTQTPSHQVTQMGQEVILRCVPISNHLYFYWYRQILGQKVEFLVSFYNNEISEKSEIFDDQFSVERPDGSNFTLKIRSTKLEDSAMYFCASSGPSGGPTDTQYFGPGTRLTVL.

V usage is TRBV7-2 and J usage is TRBJ1-1, with a possible D match to TRBD1 (5 bases). Trimming shortened V by 1 base and J by 0 bases, and 6 bases separated the two germline ends. The CDR3 has 14 amino acids. Germline V gene data show CDR1 as SGHTA and CDR2 as FQGNSA. CDR3 in amino acids: CASSLGQLNTEAFF. CDR3 DNA sequence: TGTGCCAGCAGCTTAGGACAGCTGAACACTGAAGCTTTCTTT.

The rearrangement links TRBV29-1 to TRBJ2-1, with TRBD2 identical over 9 bases. The CDR3 extends over 14 amino acids. The V gene's germline CDR1 is SQVTM and CDR2 ANQGSEA. The J segment lost 4 bases and the V segment lost 7 bases, leaving 8 bases of the junction unmatched. In DNA form, the CDR3 reads TGCAGCGGACTCGCGGGGGGGCTTTACAATGAGCAGTTCTTC. It codes for CSGLAGGLYNEQFF.

In this sample, this clone turned up once. The chain uses TRBV21-1 and TRBJ1-2; no check of the table's D call, TRBD1, against the DNA was made. TRBV21-1 is classified as a pseudogene. The CDR3 extends over 16 amino acids. CDR3 DNA sequence: TGTGCCAGCAGCAATAGGAATTCCGGGACAGACTATGGCTACACCTTC. This sequence encodes CASSNRNSGTDYGYTF.

The chain combines TRBV11-2 with TRBJ2-7, with TRBD1 matching over 7 bases. CDR1 is SGHAT, CDR2 FQNNGV, per germline. V dropped 4 bases and J dropped 1; count of bases not matched to a gene: 1. This CDR3 has 13 amino acids. The CDR3 region has the DNA TGTGCCAGCAGCTCGGACAGGTCCTACGAGCAGTACTTC. The encoded protein is CASSSDRSYEQYF. The full variable domain, rest sourced from reference TRBV11-2 and TRBJ2-7, is EAGVAQSPRYKIIEKRQSVAFWCNPISGHATLYWYQQILGQGPKLLIQFQNNGVVDDSQLPKDRFSAERLKGVDSTLKIQPAKLEDSAVYLCASSSDRSYEQYFGPGTRLTVT.

The chain carries TRBV11-3 and TRBJ2-3; a possible D gene is TRBD2 (6 bases). Trimming removed 5 bases from V and 0 bases from J, with 15 bases in between. This CDR3 has 16 amino acids. Germline V gene sequence: CDR1 SGHNT, CDR2 YENEEA. The CDR3, as DNA: TGTGCCAGCAGCCATCGGCCCGGGGGTAGCACAGATACGCAGTATTTT. This translates into CASSHRPGGSTDTQYF.

The CDR3 DNA reads TGCGCCAGCAGCTTGGGACGGGCGAACACCGGGGAGCTGTTTTTT. This sequence encodes CASSLGRANTGELFF. The chain joins TRBV5-1 to TRBJ2-2; D remains unclear. Germline V gives CDR1 SGHRS, CDR2 YFSETQ. The CDR3 is 15 residues long. V gave up 0 bases and J gave up 0 bases, with 6 bases separating them.

The chain uses TRBV7-9 and TRBJ2-7; 7 bases are shared with TRBD1. With V trimmed by 3 bases and J by 3 bases, 2 bases remained unmatched. This CDR3 is 13 amino acids long. Germline CDR1 and CDR2: SEHNR and FQNEAQ (reference sequence). This chain's CDR3 is CASSFRQGYEQYF. The DNA of the CDR3 is TGTGCCAGCAGCTTTAGACAGGGCTACGAGCAGTACTTC.

The chain employs TRBV11-2 and TRBJ1-2; 8 bases match TRBD1. This CDR3 is 16 amino acids long. Unmatched junction bases numbered 8, after V lost 5 bases and J lost 0 bases. The germline V gene has CDR1 SGHAT and CDR2 FQNNGV. CDR3 sequence reads: CASSARQGSANYGYTF. The CDR3 bases are TGTGCCAGCAGCGCTCGACAGGGGTCAGCTAACTATGGCTACACCTTC. The variable domain in full, with the rest retrieved from reference TRBV11-2 and TRBJ1-2, is EAGVAQSPRYKIIEKRQSVAFWCNPISGHATLYWYQQILGQGPKLLIQFQNNGVVDDSQLPKDRFSAERLKGVDSTLKIQPAKLEDSAVYLCASSARQGSANYGYTFGSGTRLTVV.

This clone appeared a single time. This chain uses TRBV11-3 with TRBJ1-2, with a tentative D call TRBD1 (6 bases). Germline V lookup: CDR1 SGHNT, CDR2 YENEEA. The CDR3 consists of 14 residues. V gave up 0 bases and J gave up 4 bases, with 9 bases separating them. The CDR3 protein is CASSLDRGGYGYTF. The CDR3 DNA sequence: TGTGCCAGCAGCTTAGACAGGGGCGGCTATGGCTACACCTTC. Full variable domain (rest looked up from reference TRBV11-3 and TRBJ1-2): EAGVVQSPRYKIIEKKQPVAFWCNPISGHNTLYWYLQNLGQGPELLIRYENEEAVDDSQLPKDRFSAERLKGVDSTLKIQPAELGDSAVYLCASSLDRGGYGYTFGSGTRLTVV.

This rearrangement joins TRBV30 to TRBJ1-2; D perhaps matches TRBD1 (5 bases). V lost 1 base and J lost 7, with 10 bases in between. Germline CDR1 and CDR2: GTSNPN and SVGIG (reference sequence). The CDR3 is made up of 12 amino acids. The CDR3 reads CAWSGGGVGYTF. The CDR3 coding sequence is TGTGCCTGGAGTGGGGGAGGGGTTGGCTACACCTTC.

The gene calls are TRBV10-3 and TRBJ2-4; TRBD1 matches 11 bases. Gene TRBJ2-7 matches the end of the DNA better, so the J call may be wrong. Germline V gene lookup returns CDR1 ENHRY and CDR2 SYGVKD. The CDR3 is 15 residues long. The chain's CDR3 is CAISESMDRGHEQYF. As DNA, the CDR3 is TGTGCCATCAGTGAGTCGATGGACAGGGGGCACGAGCAGTACTTC.

The rearrangement joins TRBV7-2 to TRBJ2-1; 12 bases line up with TRBD2. The V gene end was trimmed by 1 base and the J gene end by 12 bases; junction bases not matched to a gene: 16. CDR3 size: 18 residues. CDR1 and CDR2 from the germline V gene are SGHTA and FQGNSA. The CDR3 sequence is CASSLDPLAGGKSLAQFF. The CDR3 DNA sequence: TGTGCCAGCAGCTTAGATCCGCTAGCGGGGGGGAAGAGTCTTGCGCAGTTCTTC.

The CDR3 DNA reads as TGTGCCAGCAGTTACGACAGGGGGGGGCCAGATACGCAGTATTTT. Protein sequence: CASSYDRGGPDTQYF. V gene TRBV6-6 combines with J gene TRBJ2-3; 9 bases are shared with TRBD1. This CDR3 comprises 15 residues. Germline V gene sequence: CDR1 MNHNY, CDR2 SVGAGI (reference sequence). Trimming at V came to 2 bases and at J to 4 bases, leaving 4 bases not matched to a gene.

This chain uses TRBV7-8 with TRBJ1-2; the D is unclear. The germline V gene encodes CDR1 SGHVS and CDR2 FQNEAQ. CDR3 length: 14 residues. V shed 5 bases and J shed 2 bases, with 12 bases lying between them. The CDR3, as DNA: TGTGCCAGCAGCCCGAGGCCCACCAACTATGGCTACACCTTC. Translating it yields CASSPRPTNYGYTF.

V is TRBV11-2 and J is TRBJ1-6, with 8 positions matching TRBD1. Germline CDR1 SGHAT, CDR2 FQNNGV. Trimming removed 4 bases from V and 8 bases from J; junction bases left unmatched: 4. This CDR3 has 14 amino acids. DNA of the CDR3: TGTGCCAGCAGCTCGACAGGGGTCTATTCACCCCTCCACTTT. Translated: CASSSTGVYSPLHF.

The chain combines TRBV27 with TRBJ1-1; 11 bases are shared with TRBD1. Germline V lookup: CDR1 MNHEY, CDR2 SMNVEV (reference sequence). The CDR3 length is 14 residues. V lost 5 bases and J lost 5; bases outside the gene matches: 4. The CDR3 DNA reads TGTGCCAGCAGTGCCGGGACAGGGGGGACTGAAGCTTTCTTT. This encodes CASSAGTGGTEAFF.

The rearrangement uses TRBV2 and TRBJ1-5; D call uncertain. The germline V and J ends were trimmed by 4 bases and 2 bases, with 6 bases remaining between them. This CDR3 has 13 amino acids. CDR1 and CDR2 from the germline V gene are SNHLY and FYNNEI. The CDR3 DNA is TGTGCCAGCAGTGCGTCCGGCAATCAGCCCCAGCATTTT. Amino acid sequence: CASSASGNQPQHF. The full variable domain, rest sourced from reference TRBV2 and TRBJ1-5, is EPEVTQTPSHQVTQMGQEVILRCVPISNHLYFYWYRQILGQKVEFLVSFYNNEISEKSEIFDDQFSVERPDGSNFTLKIRSTKLEDSAMYFCASSASGNQPQHFGDGTRLSIL.

This sequence joins TRBV2 and TRBJ1-6; D is unclear. V dropped 3 bases and J dropped 13 bases, with 19 bases sitting between them. The CDR3 sequence is 15 residues long. Germline CDR1 SNHLY, CDR2 FYNNEI. The CDR3 is CASSEEMTAGKPLHF. CDR3 in DNA: TGTGCCAGCAGTGAGGAGATGACTGCGGGGAAGCCCCTCCACTTT.

The CDR3 coding sequence is TGTGCCAGCAGTACACCGCGGGGGGCGGAGGGTACGCAGTATTTT. This translates into CASSTPRGAEGTQYF. The V and J genes are TRBV28 and TRBJ2-3, with 8 bases matching TRBD2. Trimming at V came to 5 bases and at J to 8 bases, leaving 12 bases not matched to a gene. The CDR3 extends over 15 amino acids. Germline V gene data show CDR1 as MDHEN and CDR2 as SYDVKM.